Listed here are 30 T cell receptor beta chains from one sample, sequenced in a study of Graves' ophthalmopathy and Graves' hyperthyroidism. The authors amplified TCR beta CDR3 regions from RNA transcripts. Scientists carried out first-round RT-PCR using HTBI primers and then a second-round multiplex PCR. MiXCR was run by TCRdb on the multiplex PCR reads, yielding one entry per CDR3 protein. Of about 1.2 million distinct CDR3 sequences listed, 35% to 40% were seen once; the top ten hold around 10%. The sample was peripheral blood or thyroid tissue (not recorded which). The origin of the receptors is an adult man with Graves' hyperthyroidism.

This clonotype was counted ten times or more. This rearrangement joins TRBV12-3 or TRBV12-4 to TRBJ2-7; 8 bases align to TRBD2. J lost 6 bases, V lost 5 bases, and 12 bases had no gene match. This CDR3 is built from 15 residues. CDR3 residues: CASSGGSGTGAEQYF. In nucleotides, the CDR3 is TGTGCCAGCAGTGGGGGTAGCGGGACGGGTGCCGAGCAGTACTTC.

The chain employs TRBV5-6 and TRBJ2-7, with D maybe TRBD2 (6 bases). In germline, CDR1 is SGHDT, CDR2 YYEEEE. V gave up 6 bases and J gave up 0 bases, with 16 bases separating them. The CDR3 runs to 15 residues. This CDR3 reads CASTTSGGFSYEQYF. The DNA of the CDR3 is TGTGCCAGCACCACCTCCGGGGGATTCTCCTACGAGCAGTACTTC.

This clonotype was seen only a few times. The genes are TRBV6-6 and TRBJ1-4; D ambiguous. Germline CDR1 MNHNY, CDR2 SVGAGI (reference sequence). The V end lost 2 bases, the J end lost 5 bases, and 9 bases lay between the germline ends. The CDR3 loop spans 14 amino acids. The CDR3 sequence: CASSYGRRNEKLFF. Written as DNA, the CDR3 is TGTGCCAGCAGTTACGGCAGAAGAAATGAAAAACTGTTTTTT.

The chain employs TRBV25-1 and TRBJ1-2, with D perhaps TRBD1 (6 bases). Looked up from germline, CDR1 is MGHDK and CDR2 is SYGVNS. This CDR3 has 16 residues. V gave up 1 base and J gave up 9 bases, with 21 bases separating them. In nucleotides, the CDR3 is TGTGCCAGCAGTGAATTAAGGGGGGGGACATCCTTTAGCTACACCTTC. Its translation is CASSELRGGTSFSYTF.

J is TRBJ2-2 and V is TRBV24-1; 7 nucleotides line up with TRBD1. Per the germline V gene, CDR1 is KGHDR and CDR2 is SFDVKD. The ends lost 12 bases at V and 0 bases at J; junction bases unmatched: 12. The CDR3 consists of 16 residues. Here the CDR3 reads CASRLRGQSNTGELFF. In DNA, the CDR3 is TGTGCCTCCCGGCTTAGGGGACAGTCGAACACCGGGGAGCTGTTTTTT.

The chain uses TRBV5-5 and TRBJ2-7; TRBD1 aligns across 7 bases. This CDR3 comprises 14 residues. In germline, CDR1 is SGHKS, CDR2 YYEKEE (reference sequence). V dropped 7 bases and J dropped 0; count of bases not matched to a gene: 7. CDR3: CASLPGTVSYEQYF. The CDR3 DNA reads TGTGCCAGCCTACCCGGGACAGTCTCCTACGAGCAGTACTTC.

About this clonotype: A read error may be the cause here, since a much bigger clone is one base away. The rearrangement joins TRBV7-2 to TRBJ1-6; no firm D call. Germline V gene sequence: CDR1 SGHTA, CDR2 FQGNSA. V was clipped by 6 bases and J by 0 bases, with 12 bases between them. This CDR3 region has 16 residues. CDR3 residues: CASSDGGSSYNSPLHF. CDR3 nucleotides: TGTGCCAGCAGTGACGGCGGCAGCTCCTATAATTCACCCCTCCACTTT.

In the case of this clonotype: A junction end diverges from the germline sequence, so it may reflect a read error. The chain recombines TRBV7-2 with TRBJ2-2, with D possibly matching TRBD2 (5 bases). The V gene's germline CDR1 is SGHTA and CDR2 FQGNSA. The CDR3 sequence is 13 residues long. Here the CDR3 reads CASSLAVTGELIF. The DNA of the CDR3 is TGTGCCAGCAGCTTGGCGGTCACCGGGGAGCTGATTTTT.

This clonotype was detected many times. The chain employs TRBV7-2 and TRBJ2-7; no firm D call. Trimming stripped 0 bases from V and 6 bases from J, with 12 bases between. This CDR3 spans 14 amino acids. The germline CDR1 and CDR2 sequences are SGHTA and FQGNSA. CDR3 region: CASSLAGGMGEQYF. In DNA, the CDR3 is TGTGCCAGCAGCTTAGCCGGCGGAATGGGCGAGCAGTACTTC.

This clonotype has only a few counts. A much larger clonotype is one base distant, so this may be a read error. This rearrangement joins TRBV6-2 or TRBV6-3 to TRBJ1-5; 8 bases map to TRBD1. CDR1 and CDR2 (germline): MNHEY, SVGEGT. CDR3 length: 15 residues. V was clipped by 6 bases and J by 3 bases; unmatched bases: 7. In nucleotides, the CDR3 is TGTGCCAGCAGCCTGGGACAGGTTATCAATCAGCCCCAGCATTTT. It yields the protein CASSLGQVINQPQHF.

The rearrangement links TRBV11-2 to TRBJ1-1, with D perhaps matching TRBD1 (5 bases). The CDR3 length is 16 residues. Trimming removed 0 bases at V and 5 bases at J, with 16 bases between. CDR1 and CDR2 from the germline V gene are SGHAT and FQNNGV. The CDR3 spells CASSLDLGFGGTEAFF. The CDR3 DNA sequence: TGTGCCAGCAGCTTAGATCTTGGGTTTGGGGGGACTGAAGCTTTCTTT.

This chain links TRBV15 with TRBJ1-5; no firm D call. This CDR3 region has 16 residues. In germline, CDR1 is LNHNV, CDR2 YYDKDF (reference sequence). V was shortened by 5 bases and J by 4 bases, with 18 bases between the two germline ends. The CDR3: CATSSSPGVRNQPQHF. For the CDR3, the DNA is TGTGCCACCAGCTCAAGCCCCGGGGTACGGAATCAGCCCCAGCATTTT.

The genes are TRBV15 and TRBJ2-5; D gene uncertain. Between the trimmed V and J ends, which lost 1 base and 2 bases, there was a span of 5 bases. The CDR3 runs to 13 residues. Germline loops: CDR1 LNHNV, CDR2 YYDKDF (reference sequence). The CDR3 DNA sequence: TGTGCCACCAGCAGAGTGATACAAGAGACCCAGTACTTC. Translated: CATSRVIQETQYF.

The V and J genes are TRBV7-8 and TRBJ1-2, with D possibly TRBD1 on 6 matching bases. The CDR3 loop spans 13 amino acids. V dropped 6 bases and J dropped 1 base, with 9 bases sitting between them. CDR1 is SGHVS and CDR2 is FQNEAQ in the germline V gene. CDR3 protein: CASRDSRNYGYTF. CDR3 nucleotide sequence: TGTGCCAGCAGGGACAGTCGTAACTATGGCTACACCTTC.

Turning to this clonotype: Its ends do not fully match the called genes, so a read error is possible. The rearrangement uses TRBV12-3 or TRBV12-4 and TRBJ2-7; TRBD1 matches at 7 bases. CDR3 length equals 15 residues. The CDR3 loop reads CASSTTQGIIYGQYF. As DNA, the CDR3 is TGTGCCAGCAGCACGACACAGGGGATTATTTACGGGCAGTACTTC.

As regards this clonotype: This clone may be a read error of a much larger clone one base away. The gene calls are TRBV9 and TRBJ1-1; D is uncertain. The CDR3 length is 13 residues. Germline V gene sequence: CDR1 SGDLS, CDR2 YYNGEE. V was trimmed by 3 bases and J by 4 bases, leaving 10 bases between them. The CDR3 sequence is CASSAERATEAFF. The DNA of the CDR3 is TGTGCCAGCAGCGCCGAGAGGGCCACTGAAGCTTTCTTT.

In its sample, this clonotype was seen a few times. The chain joins TRBV5-8 to TRBJ2-7; TRBD2 aligns across 7 bases. V shed 2 bases and J 6 bases; nucleotides not matched to a gene: 11. The CDR3 is made up of 15 amino acids. Looked up from germline, CDR1 is SGHTS and CDR2 is YDEGEE. The CDR3 sequence is CASSLGPAGFLEQYF. As DNA, the CDR3 is TGTGCCAGCAGCTTAGGACCAGCGGGATTCCTCGAGCAGTACTTC.

This clonotype has at least ten counts. This chain links TRBV11-2 with TRBJ1-1, with a weak D call TRBD1 (6 bases). The V and J ends lost 1 base and 4 bases respectively, with 10 bases between them. Germline V gives CDR1 SGHAT, CDR2 FQNNGV. The CDR3 loop spans 14 amino acids. CDR3 nucleotide sequence: TGTGCCAGCAGCTTAGGAACGGACAGCACTGAAGCTTTCTTT. It translates to CASSLGTDSTEAFF. Supplemented by reference TRBV11-2 and TRBJ1-1, the full variable domain reads EAGVAQSPRYKIIEKRQSVAFWCNPISGHATLYWYQQILGQGPKLLIQFQNNGVVDDSQLPKDRFSAERLKGVDSTLKIQPAKLEDSAVYLCASSLGTDSTEAFFGQGTRLTVV.

This clonotype was recorded a few times. The chain joins TRBV19 to TRBJ2-7; 8 nucleotides line up with TRBD2. V shed 7 bases, J shed 3 bases, and the junction held 17 bases outside the gene matches. The germline CDR1 and CDR2 sequences are LNHDA and SQIVND (reference sequence). This CDR3 comprises 17 residues. The CDR3 sequence is CASTSRASGQGHYEQYF. CDR3 in DNA: TGTGCCAGTACCAGCCGGGCTAGCGGGCAGGGCCACTACGAGCAGTACTTC.

The CDR3: CATNQAPIQGQDYGYTF. For the CDR3, the DNA is TGTGCCACCAACCAGGCTCCTATACAGGGACAAGACTATGGCTACACCTTC. This chain uses TRBV25-1 with TRBJ1-2, with D possibly being TRBD1 (6 bases). CDR3 size: 17 residues. Deletions cut 10 bases from V and 3 bases from J, with 27 bases between. Per the germline V gene, CDR1 is MGHDK and CDR2 is SYGVNS.

The CDR3 coding sequence is TGTGCCAGCTCACCAAATTTTGCGGGGATTAACACTGAAGCTTTCTTT. This codes for CASSPNFAGINTEAFF. The J gene is TRBJ1-1, the V gene TRBV18; D gene uncertain. The CDR3 totals 16 residues. V lost 2 bases, J lost 2 bases, and 15 bases lay in between. The germline V gene has CDR1 KGHSH and CDR2 LQKENI.

The rearrangement links TRBV29-1 to TRBJ2-7; perhaps D is TRBD1 or TRBD2 (6 bases each). Trimming cost V 8 bases and J 6 bases, with 23 bases left between them. The CDR3 totals 14 residues. Per the germline V gene, CDR1 is SQVTM and CDR2 is ANQGSEA. CDR3 coding DNA: TGCAGCTCCGGGGACATGGAGGGGTCGGCCGAGCAGTACTTC. Its translation is CSSGDMEGSAEQYF.

This clonotype was found many times. The rearrangement joins TRBV7-6 to TRBJ2-7, with 8 bases identical to TRBD2. Trimming removed 2 bases from V and 0 bases from J; junction bases left unmatched: 3. The CDR3 is made up of 15 amino acids. Germline V gene data show CDR1 as SGHVS and CDR2 as FNYEAQ. The CDR3 DNA sequence: TGTGCCAGCAGCTTAAGGCGGGAGGCCTCCTACGAGCAGTACTTC. Residues: CASSLRREASYEQYF.

At least ten counts were recorded for this clonotype. The rearrangement joins TRBV7-2 to TRBJ2-5; D not resolved. V lost 2 bases and J 5 bases, leaving 15 bases between the germline ends. CDR1 is SGHTA, CDR2 FQGNSA, per germline. This CDR3 is built from 15 residues. The chain's CDR3 is CASSLPGSRRETQYF. Written as DNA, the CDR3 is TGTGCCAGCAGCTTACCCGGGTCACGCAGGGAGACCCAGTACTTC.

This clonotype was seen ten or more times. J is TRBJ2-5 and V is TRBV7-9; D remains unclear. This CDR3 is 14 amino acids long. Germline CDR1 reads SEHNR; CDR2 reads FQNEAQ (reference sequence). Trimming took 2 bases from V and 0 from J, leaving 7 bases between them. DNA for the CDR3: TGTGCCAGCAGCTTAAGTTCCAACCAAGAGACCCAGTACTTC. Translating gives CASSLSSNQETQYF.

This clonotype was counted ten times or more. The V gene is TRBV19, the J gene TRBJ2-7; D gene uncertain. The CDR3 has 11 amino acids. Germline values: CDR1 LNHDA, CDR2 SQIVND (reference sequence). The V end lost 8 bases, the J end lost 2 bases, and 7 bases lay between the germline ends. CDR3 amino acids: CASGTPYEQYF. In DNA form, the CDR3 reads TGTGCCAGTGGAACCCCCTACGAGCAGTACTTC.

This clonotype was counted many times. The V gene is TRBV4-1, the J gene TRBJ2-7; 7 nucleotides agree with TRBD2. CDR3 length equals 17 residues. Trimming at V came to 3 bases and at J to 5 bases, leaving 16 bases not matched to a gene. Per germline, CDR1 MGHRA and CDR2 YSYEKL. CDR3 sequence (DNA): TGCGCCAGCAGCCACGCCTCGCCGAGGACTAGTGGTGACGAGCAGTACTTC. It is translated as CASSHASPRTSGDEQYF.

This clonotype came up many times. The chain joins TRBV2 to TRBJ2-7, with a weak D call TRBD1 (6 bases). V lost 8 bases and J lost 0, with 17 bases in between. CDR3 length: 15 amino acids. Germline V gene data show CDR1 as SNHLY and CDR2 as FYNNEI. The CDR3 DNA sequence: TGTGCCAGCTTGGGCACAGGGCCGAGCTCCTACGAGCAGTACTTC. Translated, it gives CASLGTGPSSYEQYF.

A few counts support this clonotype. The chain links TRBV5-6 to TRBJ2-2; the D gene is possibly TRBD2 (5 bases). Germline CDR1 and CDR2: SGHDT and YYEEEE. The CDR3 sequence is 15 residues long. Deletions cut 2 bases from V and 0 bases from J, with 8 bases between. The CDR3 coding sequence is TGTGCCAGCAGCTTCGGGGTTACGAACACCGGGGAGCTGTTTTTT. Protein sequence: CASSFGVTNTGELFF.

The chain employs TRBV29-1 and TRBJ2-5; TRBD2 matches at 12 bases. CDR1 SQVTM and CDR2 ANQGSEA come from the germline V gene. Trimming took 6 bases from V and 5 from J; bases not matched to a gene: 1. CDR3 size: 12 residues. As DNA, the CDR3 is TGCAGCGTCGGGACTAGCGGGGAGACCCAGTACTTC. Translated, it gives CSVGTSGETQYF.